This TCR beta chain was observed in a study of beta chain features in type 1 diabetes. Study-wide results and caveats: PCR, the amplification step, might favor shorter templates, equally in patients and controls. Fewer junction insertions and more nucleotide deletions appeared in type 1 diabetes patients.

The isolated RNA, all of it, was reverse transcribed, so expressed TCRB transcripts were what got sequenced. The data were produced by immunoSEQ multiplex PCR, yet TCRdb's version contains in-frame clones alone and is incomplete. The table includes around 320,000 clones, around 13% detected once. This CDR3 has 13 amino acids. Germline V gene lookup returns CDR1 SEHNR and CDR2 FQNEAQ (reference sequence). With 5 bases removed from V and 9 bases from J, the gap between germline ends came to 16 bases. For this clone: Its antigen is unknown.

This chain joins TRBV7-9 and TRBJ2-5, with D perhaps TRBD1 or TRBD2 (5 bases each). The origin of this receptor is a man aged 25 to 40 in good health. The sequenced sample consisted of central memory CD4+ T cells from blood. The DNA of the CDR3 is TGTGCCAGCAGCGGTGAGGGGACGCGGGCCCAGTACTTC. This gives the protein CASSGEGTRAQYF.